One sample yielded the 30 T cell receptor beta chains listed below, sequenced in a study of Ad26.COV2.S vaccination and SARS-CoV-2 variants. Indicated treatment: 19 received Ad26.COV2.S at low or high dose, single or two shots; roughly 5 received placebo; per-sample allocation not given. Samples came from day 63 after the first vaccine or placebo injection. TCRdb's table, derived via immunoSEQ multiplex PCR, lists solely in-frame clones and lacks some. The sample shows 300,000 to 450,000 clones, approximately 85% of them seen only once. Specimen: peripheral blood, collected in a trial of Ad26.COV2.S vaccine versus placebo. The source of these receptors is a person between 18 and 59 years old who received the Ad26.COV2.S COVID-19 vaccine or a placebo.

The chain links TRBV11-2 to TRBJ1-2; no clear D gene. The V gene lost 0 bases and the J gene lost 3 bases, with 8 bases spanning the gap. Germline V lookup: CDR1 SGHAT, CDR2 FQNNGV. The CDR3 consists of 14 residues. The CDR3 is CASSLDSSHYGYTF. CDR3 nucleotide sequence: TGTGCCAGCAGCTTAGATAGCAGCCACTATGGCTACACCTTC.

This chain uses TRBV19 with TRBJ1-4; the D is unclear. Per the germline V gene, CDR1 is LNHDA and CDR2 is SQIVND (reference sequence). Trimming cost V 6 bases and J 6 bases, with 23 bases left between them. The CDR3 consists of 17 residues. The CDR3 is CASSNLPLVGSHEKLFF. CDR3 bases: TGTGCCAGTAGCAACCTTCCCTTAGTAGGAAGTCATGAAAAACTGTTTTTT.

This rearrangement joins TRBV6-5 to TRBJ1-4, with D possibly TRBD1 on 5 matching bases. V lost 8 bases to trimming and J lost 7 bases, with 14 bases between them. The CDR3 extends over 13 amino acids. The germline V gene has CDR1 MNHEY and CDR2 SVGAGI. The CDR3 sequence is CASCRGVGEKLFF. As DNA, the CDR3 is TGTGCCAGCTGTAGGGGAGTCGGTGAAAAACTGTTTTTT.

This chain links TRBV6-5 with TRBJ1-1, with D possibly being TRBD1 (6 bases). V lost 1 base and J 3 bases, leaving 12 bases between the germline ends. This CDR3 contains 15 residues. Germline assignment: CDR1 MNHEY and CDR2 SVGAGI. CDR3 residues: CASSYFAGDYTEAFF. DNA of the CDR3: TGTGCCAGCAGTTACTTCGCAGGGGATTACACTGAAGCTTTCTTT.

The chain joins TRBV10-3 to TRBJ2-5, with a tentative D call TRBD1 (6 bases). Germline V gene sequence: CDR1 ENHRY, CDR2 SYGVKD. This CDR3 has 15 residues. V was pared by 0 bases and J by 4 bases, with 12 bases between. The CDR3 sequence: CAISESTAGAETQYF. For the CDR3, the DNA is TGTGCCATCAGTGAGTCAACGGCAGGGGCAGAGACCCAGTACTTC.

This clone was observed a single time. The chain links TRBV7-2 to TRBJ1-4; 8 bases are a match to TRBD1. Germline values: CDR1 SGHTA, CDR2 FQGNSA. This CDR3 spans 15 amino acids. J lost 6 bases, V lost 5 bases, and 8 bases had no gene match. CDR3 protein: CASSQPQGAYEKLFF. The CDR3 DNA is TGTGCCAGCAGCCAGCCCCAGGGGGCGTATGAAAAACTGTTTTTT.

The rearrangement links TRBV24-1 to TRBJ2-3; D ambiguous. Germline CDR1 KGHDR, CDR2 SFDVKD. V lost 4 bases and J lost 0, with 10 bases in between. The CDR3 is 15 residues long. DNA of the CDR3: TGTGCCACCAGTGAGTTGGCAGAAAGCACAGATACGCAGTATTTT. Its translation is CATSELAESTDTQYF.

The chain is built from TRBV11-2 and TRBJ2-1; D is unclear. Looked up from germline, CDR1 is SGHAT and CDR2 is FQNNGV. The CDR3 consists of 14 residues. With 1 base removed from V and 9 bases from J, the gap between germline ends came to 13 bases. This CDR3 reads CASSLGFALPEQFF. In DNA form, the CDR3 reads TGTGCCAGCAGCTTAGGCTTCGCGCTTCCTGAGCAGTTCTTC.

The V gene is TRBV15, the J gene TRBJ1-5; D gene ambiguous. Per the germline V gene, CDR1 is LNHNV and CDR2 is YYDKDF (reference sequence). The CDR3 is made up of 15 amino acids. The V and J ends lost 1 base and 4 bases respectively, with 11 bases between them. The CDR3 nucleotides read TGTGCCACCAGCAGAGTGCAGGCTAGAAATCAGCCCCAGCATTTT. Translation: CATSRVQARNQPQHF.

This clone appeared once. This rearrangement joins TRBV27 to TRBJ1-1; a possible D gene is TRBD1 (5 bases). With 5 bases removed from V and 1 base from J, the gap between germline ends came to 14 bases. Germline V gene lookup returns CDR1 MNHEY and CDR2 SMNVEV (reference sequence). This CDR3 spans 15 amino acids. The CDR3 bases are TGTGCCAGCAGTACCCCGGGACTCCAGAACACTGAAGCTTTCTTT. Protein: CASSTPGLQNTEAFF.

The V and J genes are TRBV11-2 and TRBJ2-2; maybe TRBD2 (6 bases). The length of the CDR3 is 15 residues. The germline V gene has CDR1 SGHAT and CDR2 FQNNGV. Trimming stripped 5 bases from V and 0 bases from J, with 10 bases between. The CDR3 coding sequence is TGTGCCAGCAGCCCGGGACTTACGAACACCGGGGAGCTGTTTTTT. Translation gives CASSPGLTNTGELFF.

The V call is TRBV5-1, the J call TRBJ2-1; D is ambiguous. The V gene's germline CDR1 is SGHRS and CDR2 YFSETQ. The CDR3 consists of 15 residues. V lost 5 bases and J 0 bases, leaving 12 bases between the germline ends. The CDR3, as DNA: TGCGCCAGCAGGCCCGGATTGAGCTCCTACAATGAGCAGTTCTTC. This gives the protein CASRPGLSSYNEQFF. The full variable domain, completed using reference TRBV5-1 and TRBJ2-1, is KAGVTQTPRYLIKTRGQQVTLSCSPISGHRSVSWYQQTPGQGLQFLFEYFSETQRNKGNFPGRFSGRQFSNSRSEMNVSTLELGDSALYLCASRPGLSSYNEQFFGPGTRLTVL.

This clone was counted a single time. The chain couples TRBV6-2 or TRBV6-3 to TRBJ2-1, with D unresolved. CDR1 MNHEY and CDR2 SVGEGT come from the germline V gene. V lost 6 bases to trimming and J lost 6 bases, with 15 bases between them. The CDR3 extends over 14 amino acids. This CDR3 is CASSSPAARNEQFF. CDR3 nucleotide sequence: TGTGCCAGCAGCTCGCCCGCGGCCCGCAATGAGCAGTTCTTC.

The V and J genes are TRBV18 and TRBJ2-1; D gene ambiguous. CDR1 is KGHSH, CDR2 LQKENI, per germline. CDR3 length: 14 residues. Trimming shortened V by 1 base and J by 5 bases, and 9 bases separated the two germline ends. The CDR3 region is CASSPLNPDNEQFF. In DNA form, the CDR3 reads TGTGCCAGCTCACCACTTAACCCAGACAATGAGCAGTTCTTC.

V is TRBV6-1 and J is TRBJ1-4; D is uncertain. In germline, CDR1 is MNHNS, CDR2 SASEGT. The CDR3 is made up of 14 amino acids. Between the trimmed V and J ends, which lost 1 base and 4 bases, there was a span of 7 bases. In nucleotides, the CDR3 is TGTGCCAGCAGTGAAGTCAGTTTTAATGAAAAACTGTTTTTT. Residues: CASSEVSFNEKLFF.

A note on this clone: The junction departs from the called germline gene at one end, perhaps through a read error. The genes are TRBV7-9 and TRBJ1-3; D is unclear. CDR1 SEHNR and CDR2 FQNEAQ come from the germline V gene (reference sequence). The CDR3 totals 16 residues. Here the CDR3 DNA reads TGTGCCAGCACCTTACGTAGTGGGTCCTCTGGAAACACCATATATTTT. Its translation is CASTLRSGSSGNTIYF.

This clone was seen once. This chain links TRBV5-5 with TRBJ2-1; tentative D call: TRBD2 (5 bases). Per germline, CDR1 SGHKS and CDR2 YYEKEE (reference sequence). V lost 1 base and J lost 8, with 16 bases in between. The CDR3 is made up of 15 amino acids. CDR3 nucleotide sequence: TGTGCCAGCAGCTTGCGGGCAGATAGCGCGGATGAGCAGTTCTTC. This translates into CASSLRADSADEQFF.

V gene TRBV9 combines with J gene TRBJ2-1; D is uncertain. This CDR3 is built from 16 residues. Trimming took off 4 bases at V and 5 bases at J, with 19 bases between the two ends. Germline-derived CDR1 and CDR2 are SGDLS and YYNGEE. CDR3 bases: TGTGCCAGCAGCTCTTGGGGTGGTGGACCCGACAATGAGCAGTTCTTC. Its translation: CASSSWGGGPDNEQFF. Combining the CDR3 with reference TRBV9 and TRBJ2-1 gives the whole variable domain DSGVTQTPKHLITATGQRVTLRCSPRSGDLSVYWYQQSLDQGLQFLIQYYNGEERAKGNILERFSAQQFPDLHSELNLSSLELGDSALYFCASSSWGGGPDNEQFFGPGTRLTVL.

The chain is built from TRBV10-3 and TRBJ2-7, with 7 bases that match TRBD2. CDR1 and CDR2 from the germline V gene are ENHRY and SYGVKD. This CDR3 spans 13 amino acids. Unmatched junction bases numbered 9, after V lost 8 bases and J lost 5 bases. The CDR3 is CAIGRTSFDEQYF. For the CDR3, the DNA is TGTGCCATCGGGAGGACTAGTTTCGACGAGCAGTACTTC.

V gene TRBV3-1 (or the pseudogene TRBV3-2) combines with J gene TRBJ2-1, with D perhaps TRBD2 (5 bases). The CDR3 contains 11 residues. With 1 base removed from V and 15 bases from J, the gap between germline ends came to 10 bases. Germline V gene data show CDR1 as LGHDT and CDR2 as YNNKEL (reference sequence). CDR3: CASSQAGSLFF. The CDR3 DNA is TGTGCCAGCAGCCAAGCGGGGTCCCTGTTCTTC.

The rearrangement joins TRBV5-1 to TRBJ2-7, with D unclear. The CDR3 extends over 13 amino acids. Germline V CDR1 and CDR2: SGHRS, YFSETQ. Trimming shortened V by 1 base and J by 6 bases, and 11 bases separated the two germline ends. The CDR3 DNA sequence: TGCGCCAGCAGCTTGAATACAAACGGCGAGCAGTACTTC. This gives the protein CASSLNTNGEQYF.

This clone was observed a single time. The chain carries TRBV4-3 and TRBJ2-3; 14 bases map to TRBD2. Per germline, CDR1 LGHNA and CDR2 YSLEER. V dropped 4 bases and J dropped 6; count of bases not matched to a gene: 9. The CDR3 is made up of 17 amino acids. The CDR3 loop reads CASSPTGTSGRSDTQYF. The DNA of the CDR3 is TGCGCCAGCAGCCCAACCGGGACTAGCGGGAGAAGTGATACGCAGTATTTT.

The V gene is TRBV5-1, the J gene TRBJ1-2, with D perhaps TRBD1 (5 bases). The V and J ends lost 0 bases and 2 bases respectively, with 17 bases between them. The length of the CDR3 is 17 residues. Germline V gives CDR1 SGHRS, CDR2 YFSETQ. CDR3 nucleotide sequence: TGCGCCAGCAGCTTGGGTGGGCCGGGACGAGAAAACTATGGCTACACCTTC. Protein sequence: CASSLGGPGRENYGYTF.

The chain uses TRBV12-3 or TRBV12-4 and TRBJ2-1; no definite D call. Trimming took off 3 bases at V and 9 bases at J, with 6 bases between the two ends. CDR3 size: 11 residues. The chain's CDR3 is CASSLYAEQFF. DNA of the CDR3: TGTGCCAGCAGTTTGTATGCTGAGCAGTTCTTC.

This clone was detected a few times. The rearrangement links TRBV6-5 to TRBJ2-7, with TRBD2 matching 7 bases. The CDR3 sequence is 15 residues long. Germline CDR1 and CDR2: MNHEY and SVGAGI. V dropped 2 bases and J dropped 2; count of bases not matched to a gene: 6. CDR3 in DNA: TGTGCCAGCAGTTACGGCTCAGGGACTACCTACGAGCAGTACTTC. Protein product: CASSYGSGTTYEQYF.

This chain links TRBV4-3 with TRBJ1-2; D is unresolved. CDR3 length: 16 amino acids. V lost 2 bases to trimming and J lost 5 bases, with 18 bases between them. The germline gives CDR1 LGHNA, CDR2 YSLEER. The CDR3 is CASSQTGDLFGYGYTF. In nucleotides, the CDR3 is TGCGCCAGCAGCCAAACCGGAGACCTATTCGGGTATGGCTACACCTTC.

The chain joins TRBV7-9 to TRBJ2-7, with TRBD1 identical over 7 bases. V lost 0 bases to trimming and J lost 0 bases; unmatched junction nucleotides: 11. The CDR3 sequence is 18 residues long. CDR1 and CDR2 (germline): SEHNR, FQNEAQ (reference sequence). Written as DNA, the CDR3 is TGTGCCAGCAGCTTAGCCCCAATGAGGGGGCTTAGCTCCTACGAGCAGTACTTC. Its protein is CASSLAPMRGLSSYEQYF.

The rearrangement joins TRBV6-5 to TRBJ2-7; 7 bases align to TRBD1. Per the germline V gene, CDR1 is MNHEY and CDR2 is SVGAGI. The CDR3 length is 14 residues. Trimming cost V 6 bases and J 9 bases; bases outside gene matches: 14. The CDR3 nucleotides read TGTGCCAGCAGGAGGGACAGCCCTACTACGAGGCAGTACTTC. Its translation: CASRRDSPTTRQYF.

This chain uses TRBV2 with TRBJ2-7, with a possible D match to TRBD1 (5 bases). Germline assignment: CDR1 SNHLY and CDR2 FYNNEI. Trimming took 1 base from V and 3 from J, leaving 13 bases between them. The CDR3 consists of 15 residues. The chain's CDR3 is CASSEGPGQGYEQYF. The CDR3 bases are TGTGCCAGCAGTGAAGGCCCTGGGCAGGGCTACGAGCAGTACTTC. Filled out from reference TRBV2 and TRBJ2-7, the complete variable domain reads EPEVTQTPSHQVTQMGQEVILRCVPISNHLYFYWYRQILGQKVEFLVSFYNNEISEKSEIFDDQFSVERPDGSNFTLKIRSTKLEDSAMYFCASSEGPGQGYEQYFGPGTRLTVT.

V gene TRBV7-6 combines with J gene TRBJ2-1; 15 nucleotides line up with TRBD2. J gave up 0 bases and V 4 bases, and 10 bases lay outside the gene matches. CDR3 size: 20 residues. The germline V gene encodes CDR1 SGHVS and CDR2 FNYEAQ. The CDR3: CASSSPGTSGGLSSYNEQFF. Written as DNA, the CDR3 is TGTGCCAGCAGCTCACCCGGGACTAGCGGGGGGCTGAGCTCCTACAATGAGCAGTTCTTC. The full variable domain, rest sourced from reference TRBV7-6 and TRBJ2-1, is GAGVSQSPRYKVTKRGQDVALRCDPISGHVSLYWYRQALGQGPEFLTYFNYEAQQDKSGLPNDRFSAERPEGSISTLTIQRTEQRDSAMYRCASSSPGTSGGLSSYNEQFFGPGTRLTVL.